Below, 3 T cell receptor beta chains from the same sample are listed, as sequenced in a study of T cell responses to AZD1222 COVID-19 vaccine. TCRdb's copy holds only in-frame clones and misses some; the assay was immunoSEQ multiplex PCR. The sample comprises roughly 130,000 clones, about 94% of which are singletons, and around 7% rests with the top ten. Material: peripheral blood, obtained on day 0 of AZD1222 vaccination. These receptors were taken from an adult in good health.

V usage is TRBV29-1 and J usage is TRBJ1-1; 7 bases align to TRBD1. The V gene end was trimmed by 8 bases and the J gene end by 5 bases; junction bases not matched to a gene: 5. CDR1 is SQVTM and CDR2 is ANQGSEA in the germline V gene. The CDR3 extends over 11 amino acids. This CDR3 is CSTETGTEAFF. CDR3 DNA: TGCAGCACGGAGACAGGGACTGAAGCTTTCTTT.

This chain connects TRBV29-1 to TRBJ2-1; tentatively, D is TRBD2 (6 bases). CDR3 size: 12 residues. Germline CDR1 reads SQVTM; CDR2 reads ANQGSEA. V was shortened by 4 bases and J by 8 bases, with 12 bases between the two germline ends. DNA of the CDR3: TGCAGCGTTGGACTAGTCACCTATGAGCAGTTCTTC. This gives the protein CSVGLVTYEQFF.

The V gene is TRBV7-2, the J gene TRBJ2-7, with 7 bases that match TRBD1. V lost 5 bases to trimming and J lost 2 bases; unmatched junction nucleotides: 6. This CDR3 is built from 14 residues. The germline CDR1 and CDR2 sequences are SGHTA and FQGNSA. CDR3 nucleotide sequence: TGTGCCAGCAGCGCGACAGGGCGAACCTACGAGCAGTACTTC. This codes for CASSATGRTYEQYF.